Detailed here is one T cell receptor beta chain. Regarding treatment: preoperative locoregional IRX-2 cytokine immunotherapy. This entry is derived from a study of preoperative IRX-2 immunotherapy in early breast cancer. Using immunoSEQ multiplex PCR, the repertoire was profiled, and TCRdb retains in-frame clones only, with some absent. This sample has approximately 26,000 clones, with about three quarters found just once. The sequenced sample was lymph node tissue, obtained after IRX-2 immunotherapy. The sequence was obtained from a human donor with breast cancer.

For the CDR3, the DNA is TGTGCCAGCAGATTATGGACAGGGGCGAACACTGAAGCTTTCTTT. This sequence encodes CASRLWTGANTEAFF. V and J are TRBV6-8 and TRBJ1-1, with 9 positions matching TRBD1. Germline V gene data show CDR1 as MNHGY and CDR2 as SAAAGT. The CDR3 is 15 amino acids. The J segment lost 1 base and the V segment lost 6 bases, leaving 6 bases of the junction unmatched.